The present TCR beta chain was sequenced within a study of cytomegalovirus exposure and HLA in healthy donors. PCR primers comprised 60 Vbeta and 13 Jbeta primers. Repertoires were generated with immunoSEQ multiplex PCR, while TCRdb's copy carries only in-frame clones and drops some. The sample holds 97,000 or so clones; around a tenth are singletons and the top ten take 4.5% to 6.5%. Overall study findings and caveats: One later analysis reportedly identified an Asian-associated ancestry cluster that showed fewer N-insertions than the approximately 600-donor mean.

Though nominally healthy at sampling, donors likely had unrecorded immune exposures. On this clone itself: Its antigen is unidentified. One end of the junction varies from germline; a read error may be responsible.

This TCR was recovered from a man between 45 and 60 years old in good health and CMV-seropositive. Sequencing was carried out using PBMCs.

The CDR3 coding sequence is TGTGCTAGCAGCTTGGCGGGAGTAAATGAGCAGTTCTTC. It translates to CASSLAGVNEQFF. This chain joins TRBV7-7 and TRBJ2-1, with 7 positions matching TRBD2. Per the germline V gene, CDR1 is SSHAT and CDR2 is FNYEAQ (reference sequence). This CDR3 spans 13 amino acids.